Listed here are 28 T cell receptor beta chains from one sample, sequenced in a study of blood T cell repertoires in COVID-19. Sequencing was performed with immunoSEQ multiplex PCR; in TCRdb, only in-frame clones are kept and a portion is missing. The data hold about half a million clones, with approximately 83% observed a single time. Specimen: peripheral blood. The receptors derive from a human donor in a cohort sampled during active COVID-19.

V gene TRBV28 combines with J gene TRBJ1-5, with D tentatively TRBD1 (5 bases). This CDR3 is built from 17 residues. The germline gives CDR1 MDHEN, CDR2 SYDVKM. Trimming cost V 7 bases and J 0 bases, with 19 bases left between them. The CDR3 reads CASNLMGGYYSNQPQHF. CDR3 nucleotide sequence: TGTGCCAGCAACTTAATGGGGGGGTACTATAGCAATCAGCCCCAGCATTTT.

This clone occurred a few times. The CDR3 DNA follows: TGTGCCTGGAGTCCTCAGGGGGCCGGCTATGGCTACACCTTC. It translates to CAWSPQGAGYGYTF. The chain combines TRBV30 with TRBJ1-2, with 8 bases fitting TRBD1. The CDR3 runs 14 residues. Germline values: CDR1 GTSNPN, CDR2 SVGIG (reference sequence). V dropped 2 bases and J dropped 4; count of bases not matched to a gene: 6.

This chain uses TRBV29-1 with TRBJ2-7; possibly TRBD1 for D (6 bases). The V gene lost 3 bases and the J gene lost 3 bases, with 15 bases spanning the gap. The CDR3 is 14 residues long. Germline V gene lookup returns CDR1 SQVTM and CDR2 ANQGSEA. In DNA, the CDR3 is TGCAGCGTTGATTTGGGGACACCTCACTACGAGCAGTACTTC. Its translation is CSVDLGTPHYEQYF.

The chain carries TRBV6-5 and TRBJ2-2; tentative D call: TRBD1 (5 bases). The germline CDR1 and CDR2 sequences are MNHEY and SVGAGI. The germline V and J ends were trimmed by 7 bases and 1 base, with 10 bases remaining between them. The length of the CDR3 is 14 residues. CDR3 loop: CASIGGQNTGELFF. The CDR3, as DNA: TGTGCCAGCATTGGCGGACAGAACACCGGGGAGCTGTTTTTT.

CDR3 in amino acids: CASSLSNVGGNGYTF. The CDR3 bases are TGTGCCAGCAGTTTGTCCAATGTGGGGGGGAACGGCTACACCTTC. The chain couples TRBV28 to TRBJ1-2; D possibly corresponds to TRBD1 (5 bases). Germline V gene data show CDR1 as MDHEN and CDR2 as SYDVKM. The length of the CDR3 is 15 residues. Trimming left V 3 bases short and J 8 bases short, with 19 bases between.

V and J are TRBV30 and TRBJ1-5; D may be TRBD1 (5 bases). The germline CDR1 and CDR2 sequences are GTSNPN and SVGIG (reference sequence). The CDR3 runs 16 residues. V was trimmed by 4 bases and J by 1 base, leaving 17 bases between them. The CDR3 sequence is CAWTPRGRGSNQPQHF. The CDR3 DNA follows: TGTGCCTGGACCCCCCGAGGGAGGGGCAGCAATCAGCCCCAGCATTTT.

The rearrangement links TRBV4-3 to TRBJ2-7; TRBD1 aligns across 7 bases. V lost 1 base to trimming and J lost 2 bases; unmatched junction nucleotides: 5. The CDR3 loop spans 15 amino acids. CDR1 and CDR2 from the germline V gene are LGHNA and YSLEER. DNA for the CDR3: TGCGCCAGCAGCCAAGGCGCGACAGGGACCTACGAGCAGTACTTC. It specifies CASSQGATGTYEQYF.

The CDR3 bases are TGTGCCAGCAGTTACTTTGGGACAGGGTACTATAATTCACCCCTCCACTTT. Its protein is CASSYFGTGYYNSPLHF. The chain links TRBV6-7 to TRBJ1-6, with TRBD1 identical over 9 bases. TRBV6-7 falls under the ORF class, with uncertain function. The CDR3 loop spans 17 amino acids. J gave up 3 bases and V 1 base, and 4 bases lay outside the gene matches.

In DNA, the CDR3 is TGTGCCAGCAGCTTGGTCCCCTTGGACAGGGCTGGGGCCAACGTCCTGACTTTC. Translated: CASSLVPLDRAGANVLTF. The gene calls are TRBV5-5 and TRBJ2-6, with 8 bases that match TRBD1. The CDR3 is made up of 18 amino acids. The germline CDR1 and CDR2 sequences are SGHKS and YYEKEE (reference sequence). The J segment lost 2 bases and the V segment lost 0 bases, leaving 7 bases of the junction unmatched.

This sequence joins TRBV19 and TRBJ1-6; 11 nucleotides align to TRBD1. The length of the CDR3 is 14 residues. Trimming cost V 6 bases and J 6 bases; bases outside gene matches: 1. Looked up from germline, CDR1 is LNHDA and CDR2 is SQIVND (reference sequence). CDR3 coding DNA: TGTGCCAGTAGCGGGACAGGGGGTAATTCACCCCTCCACTTT. Amino acid sequence: CASSGTGGNSPLHF.

This clone has a single count. This chain uses TRBV9 with TRBJ2-2, with 7 nucleotides matching TRBD1. CDR3 size: 15 residues. V was pared by 4 bases and J by 2 bases, with 5 bases of the junction left unmatched. CDR1 SGDLS and CDR2 YYNGEE come from the germline V gene. This CDR3 reads CASSLQGTNTGELFF. CDR3 DNA sequence: TGTGCCAGCAGCCTACAGGGGACAAACACCGGGGAGCTGTTTTTT. Combining the CDR3 with reference TRBV9 and TRBJ2-2 gives the whole variable domain DSGVTQTPKHLITATGQRVTLRCSPRSGDLSVYWYQQSLDQGLQFLIQYYNGEERAKGNILERFSAQQFPDLHSELNLSSLELGDSALYFCASSLQGTNTGELFFGEGSRLTVL.

This chain joins TRBV28 and TRBJ2-7, with 12 bases matching TRBD2. V dropped 7 bases and J dropped 4; count of bases not matched to a gene: 8. This CDR3 comprises 15 residues. In germline, CDR1 is MDHEN, CDR2 SYDVKM. CDR3 coding DNA: TGTGCCAGCACCACCGGACTAGCGGGGATGTACGAGCAGTACTTC. Protein product: CASTTGLAGMYEQYF.

This clone was picked up a small number of times. The rearrangement uses TRBV3-1 (or the pseudogene TRBV3-2) and TRBJ2-7; 8 bases line up with TRBD1. The CDR3 is 15 residues long. Looked up from germline, CDR1 is LGHDT and CDR2 is YNNKEL (reference sequence). Unmatched junction bases numbered 5, after V lost 1 base and J lost 3 bases. CDR3 in DNA: TGTGCCAGCAGCCAAGCCGACAGGGGTTTCTACGAGCAGTACTTC. Translated, it gives CASSQADRGFYEQYF.

V and J are TRBV7-8 and TRBJ2-3; tentative D call: TRBD2 (6 bases). The V gene's germline CDR1 is SGHVS and CDR2 FQNEAQ. Trimming took off 6 bases at V and 5 bases at J, with 12 bases between the two ends. This CDR3 comprises 13 residues. The CDR3, as DNA: TGTGCCAGCAGTTCGGGGGTTGGAGATACGCAGTATTTT. Translating it yields CASSSGVGDTQYF. Full variable domain (rest looked up from reference TRBV7-8 and TRBJ2-3): GAGVSQSPRYKVAKRGQDVALRCDPISGHVSLFWYQQALGQGPEFLTYFQNEAQLDKSGLPSDRFFAERPEGSVSTLKIQRTQQEDSAVYLCASSSGVGDTQYFGPGTRLTVL.

This clone showed up just a few times. This chain connects TRBV29-1 to TRBJ1-6; D possibly corresponds to TRBD1 (6 bases). Germline assignment: CDR1 SQVTM and CDR2 ANQGSEA. This CDR3 is built from 14 residues. V was clipped by 5 bases and J by 7 bases, with 15 bases between them. CDR3 nucleotides: TGCAGCGTTCGTACAGGGAACGAGAATTCACCCCTCCACTTT. It specifies CSVRTGNENSPLHF.

Concerning this clone itself: Other DNA sequences in this specimen translate into the identical CDR3. The chain has TRBV29-1 and TRBJ1-5; TRBD1 agrees at 12 bases. The CDR3 runs to 13 residues. Germline-derived CDR1 and CDR2 are SQVTM and ANQGSEA. The V gene end was trimmed by 6 bases and the J gene end by 7 bases; junction bases not matched to a gene: 4. The CDR3, as DNA: TGCAGCGTCGGGACAGGGGGCGGGCAGCCCCAGCATTTT. Translated: CSVGTGGGQPQHF.

V gene TRBV30 combines with J gene TRBJ1-1, with D unclear. The CDR3 covers 14 residues. The germline CDR1 and CDR2 sequences are GTSNPN and SVGIG (reference sequence). The V and J ends lost 4 bases and 1 base respectively, with 13 bases between them. This chain's CDR3 is CAWNSIPGNTEAFF. The CDR3 DNA reads as TGTGCCTGGAATTCCATCCCAGGGAACACTGAAGCTTTCTTT.

The V and J genes are TRBV19 and TRBJ2-6; perhaps TRBD2 as D (5 bases). The CDR3 is made up of 19 amino acids. The germline gives CDR1 LNHDA, CDR2 SQIVND (reference sequence). Between the trimmed V and J ends, which lost 3 bases and 0 bases, there was a span of 18 bases. The CDR3 coding sequence is TGTGCCAGTAGTATTTTGAGCGGTTCGATCTACTCTGGGGCCAACGTCCTGACTTTC. It codes for CASSILSGSIYSGANVLTF.

The V and J genes are TRBV5-5 and TRBJ1-1; TRBD1 aligns across 10 bases. CDR3 length: 16 residues. The junction had 9 bases not matched to a gene; V was cut back by 3 bases and J by 4 bases. CDR1 and CDR2 from the germline V gene are SGHKS and YYEKEE (reference sequence). Here the CDR3 DNA reads TGTGCCAGCAGCTCGGCGGCGACAGGGGGCCTCACTGAAGCTTTCTTT. Translation gives CASSSAATGGLTEAFF.

Only one count was recorded for this clone. A much larger clonotype is one base distant, so this may be a read error. At the DNA level, this CDR3 is encoded by other sequences in the same sample as well. V and J are TRBV27 and TRBJ1-2; 8 positions match TRBD1. V was clipped by 6 bases and J by 3 bases; unmatched bases: 0. Germline V CDR1 and CDR2: MNHEY, SMNVEV (reference sequence). The CDR3 is 12 amino acids. DNA for the CDR3: TGTGCCAGCAGGACAGGGGACTATGGCTACACCTTC. It yields the protein CASRTGDYGYTF.

This clone was counted between two and nine times. The gene calls are TRBV7-9 and TRBJ1-1, with 9 bases matching TRBD1. With V trimmed by 5 bases and J by 4 bases, 5 bases remained unmatched. The CDR3 is 14 residues long. Germline V lookup: CDR1 SEHNR, CDR2 FQNEAQ (reference sequence). CDR3 in DNA: TGTGCCAGCAGCCCACAGGGGGCATCCACTGAAGCTTTCTTT. This codes for CASSPQGASTEAFF.

The chain links TRBV7-9 to TRBJ2-1; 9 positions agree with TRBD2. The germline gives CDR1 SEHNR, CDR2 FQNEAQ (reference sequence). The trim removed 1 base at V and 10 bases at J, leaving 5 bases unmatched. The CDR3 contains 14 residues. The CDR3 DNA sequence: TGTGCCAGCAGCTTAGTTTGGCTAGCGGGGGAGCAGTTCTTC. Its protein product is CASSLVWLAGEQFF.

This clone has just one count. The chain recombines TRBV5-1 with TRBJ2-1; 12 bases fit TRBD1. Germline CDR1 is SGHRS and CDR2 is YFSETQ. This CDR3 spans 15 amino acids. V trimming: 0 bases; J trimming: 9 bases; junction bases outside the gene matches: 4. The DNA for the CDR3 is TGCGCCAGCAGCTTGGCAGGGACAGGGGGCTTTGAGCAGTTCTTC. The encoded protein is CASSLAGTGGFEQFF. The full variable domain, with the rest looked up from reference TRBV5-1 and TRBJ2-1, is KAGVTQTPRYLIKTRGQQVTLSCSPISGHRSVSWYQQTPGQGLQFLFEYFSETQRNKGNFPGRFSGRQFSNSRSEMNVSTLELGDSALYLCASSLAGTGGFEQFFGPGTRLTVL.

The CDR3 sequence: CATSDRGTSGMYNEQFF. The CDR3 DNA reads as TGTGCCACCAGTGACCGGGGGACTAGCGGGATGTACAATGAGCAGTTCTTC. V is TRBV24-1 and J is TRBJ2-1; the match to TRBD2 covers 13 bases. J lost 4 bases, V lost 4 bases, and 6 bases had no gene match. Germline assignment: CDR1 KGHDR and CDR2 SFDVKD. The length of the CDR3 is 17 residues.

The V call is TRBV28, the J call TRBJ2-3, with no clear D. This CDR3 region has 16 residues. The V gene's germline CDR1 is MDHEN and CDR2 SYDVKM. V shed 6 bases and J shed 0 bases, with 16 bases lying between them. CDR3 nucleotide sequence: TGTGCCAGCAGCCCTCTTCCGGGTAGGAGCACAGATACGCAGTATTTT. This translates into CASSPLPGRSTDTQYF.

This clone was found once. This chain connects TRBV7-9 to TRBJ1-1; TRBD1 matches at 7 bases. Germline V gene lookup returns CDR1 SEHNR and CDR2 FQNEAQ (reference sequence). V was clipped by 6 bases and J by 4 bases; unmatched bases: 8. The CDR3 runs 14 residues. The CDR3 DNA is TGTGCCAGCAGTTTCGGACAGGAGGGCACTGAAGCTTTCTTT. Translation: CASSFGQEGTEAFF. Looking up the rest from reference TRBV7-9 and TRBJ1-1 gives the full variable domain: DTGVSQNPRHKITKRGQNVTFRCDPISEHNRLYWYRQTLGQGPEFLTYFQNEAQLEKSRLLSDRFSAERPKGSFSTLEIQRTEQGDSAMYLCASSFGQEGTEAFFGQGTRLTVV.

The chain uses TRBV30 and TRBJ1-1; D is ambiguous. Per germline, CDR1 GTSNPN and CDR2 SVGIG (reference sequence). The V end lost 3 bases, the J end lost 2 bases, and 10 bases lay between the germline ends. The CDR3 spans 13 residues. CDR3 DNA sequence: TGTGCCTGGAGGGGAGATGCTAACACTGAAGCTTTCTTT. It is translated as CAWRGDANTEAFF.

This chain uses TRBV10-3 with TRBJ1-4; TRBD1 matches at 9 bases. CDR3 size: 14 residues. V trimming: 2 bases; J trimming: 7 bases; junction bases outside the gene matches: 2. Germline V CDR1 and CDR2: ENHRY, SYGVKD. CDR3 DNA sequence: TGTGCCATCAGTGAGGACAGGGGGAGTGAAAAACTGTTTTTT. Protein product: CAISEDRGSEKLFF.